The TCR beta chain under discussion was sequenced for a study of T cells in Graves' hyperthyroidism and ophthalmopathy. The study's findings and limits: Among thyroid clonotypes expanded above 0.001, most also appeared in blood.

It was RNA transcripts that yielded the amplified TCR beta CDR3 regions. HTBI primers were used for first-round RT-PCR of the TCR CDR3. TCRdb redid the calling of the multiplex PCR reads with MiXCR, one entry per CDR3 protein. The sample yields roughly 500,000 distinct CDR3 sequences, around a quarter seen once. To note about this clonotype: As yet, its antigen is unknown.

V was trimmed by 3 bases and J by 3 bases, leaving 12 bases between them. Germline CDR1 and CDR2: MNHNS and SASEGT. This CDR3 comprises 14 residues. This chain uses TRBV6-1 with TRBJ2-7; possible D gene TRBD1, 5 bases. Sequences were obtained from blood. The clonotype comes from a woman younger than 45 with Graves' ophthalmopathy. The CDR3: CASSDRAGHYEQYF. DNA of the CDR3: TGTGCCAGCAGTGACCGGGCAGGGCACTACGAGCAGTACTTC.